The 25 T cell receptor beta chains presented below share a single source sample, sequenced in a study of T cell changes during pregnancy in multiple sclerosis. Profiling relied on immunoSEQ multiplex PCR, and the TCRdb table lists in-frame clones only, not all of them. This table has some 77,000 clones, about 92% appearing once. The sequenced sample was peripheral blood, obtained after pregnancy. The receptor set was obtained from a female donor in good health, enrolled as a control in a pregnancy study.

The chain has TRBV29-1 and TRBJ1-4; possibly TRBD1 for D (6 bases). This CDR3 contains 12 residues. Germline CDR1 is SQVTM and CDR2 is ANQGSEA. Trimming shortened V by 6 bases and J by 8 bases, and 13 bases separated the two germline ends. The CDR3 nucleotides are TGCAGCGTCCTGACAGACAGGGAAAAACTGTTTTTT. Translation: CSVLTDREKLFF.

The rearrangement joins TRBV10-3 to TRBJ2-5; 7 bases match TRBD2. CDR3 length: 15 amino acids. V shed 6 bases and J 5 bases; nucleotides not matched to a gene: 12. The V gene's germline CDR1 is ENHRY and CDR2 SYGVKD. CDR3: CAIRGEGFGLETQYF. Here the CDR3 DNA reads TGTGCCATCAGGGGGGAGGGGTTCGGGTTGGAGACCCAGTACTTC.

The chain recombines TRBV6-5 with TRBJ2-7; TRBD2 matches 10 bases. In germline, CDR1 is MNHEY, CDR2 SVGAGI. The CDR3 is 15 residues long. The trim removed 0 bases at V and 3 bases at J, leaving 2 bases unmatched. The chain's CDR3 is CASSYSAGGVYEQYF. Written as DNA, the CDR3 is TGTGCCAGCAGTTACTCAGCGGGAGGGGTCTACGAGCAGTACTTC.

This rearrangement joins TRBV2 to TRBJ2-7, with a tentative D call TRBD2 (5 bases). The CDR3 covers 20 residues. Germline V gives CDR1 SNHLY, CDR2 FYNNEI. The V end was cut by 4 bases, the J end by 0 bases, with 28 bases between. The CDR3 DNA is TGTGCCAGCAGTGCCCGGAGTGGCGGGTTCTCACCTATCGGCTCCTACGAGCAGTACTTC. The encoded protein is CASSARSGGFSPIGSYEQYF.

The V call is TRBV30, the J call TRBJ1-1, with TRBD1 identical over 8 bases. V lost 5 bases and J lost 5; bases outside the gene matches: 4. CDR1 is GTSNPN, CDR2 SVGIG, per germline (reference sequence). This CDR3 is built from 12 residues. CDR3 nucleotides: TGTGCCTGGTCAGGGGGCCGGACTGAAGCTTTCTTT. Translation gives CAWSGGRTEAFF.

The V and J genes are TRBV7-9 and TRBJ2-3; perhaps TRBD2 as D (5 bases). This CDR3 comprises 16 residues. The V end lost 6 bases, the J end lost 1 base, and 17 bases lay between the germline ends. The germline V gene has CDR1 SEHNR and CDR2 FQNEAQ (reference sequence). CDR3 sequence reads: CASRPGITSGTDTQYF. CDR3 DNA: TGTGCCAGCAGGCCCGGGATTACTTCTGGCACAGATACGCAGTATTTT.

This clone was detected once. The rearrangement uses TRBV7-6 and TRBJ2-7; D might be TRBD2 (6 bases). V lost 3 bases, J lost 2 bases, and 11 bases lay in between. Looked up from germline, CDR1 is SGHVS and CDR2 is FNYEAQ. CDR3 size: 14 residues. This CDR3 reads CASSFGDSTYEQYF. The DNA of the CDR3 is TGTGCCAGCAGCTTTGGGGACTCCACCTACGAGCAGTACTTC.

The rearrangement links TRBV6-1 to TRBJ2-7; TRBD2 is a possible D gene (5 bases). CDR3 length equals 15 residues. Trimming took 4 bases from V and 1 from J, leaving 14 bases between them. The germline V gene has CDR1 MNHNS and CDR2 SASEGT. In DNA, the CDR3 is TGTGCCAGCAGTGGAGGGCGATTAGGGTCCTACGAGCAGTACTTC. Translation gives CASSGGRLGSYEQYF.

The genes are TRBV19 and TRBJ2-5; a possible D gene is TRBD2 (6 bases). In germline, CDR1 is LNHDA, CDR2 SQIVND (reference sequence). With 5 bases removed from V and 2 bases from J, the gap between germline ends came to 12 bases. The CDR3 length is 14 residues. CDR3 nucleotides: TGTGCCAGTAGTCCTCGGGACTTACAAGAGACCCAGTACTTC. Amino acids: CASSPRDLQETQYF.

The chain carries TRBV10-3 and TRBJ1-4; TRBD1 matches at 7 bases. CDR1 and CDR2 from the germline V gene are ENHRY and SYGVKD. The CDR3 length is 14 residues. Trimming cost V 3 bases and J 2 bases; bases outside gene matches: 0. DNA of the CDR3: TGTGCCATCAGTGACAGGGGGACTAATGAAAAACTGTTTTTT. Amino acid sequence: CAISDRGTNEKLFF.

This chain joins TRBV2 and TRBJ2-7, with a tentative D call TRBD2 (6 bases). The CDR3 totals 14 residues. Germline V gene lookup returns CDR1 SNHLY and CDR2 FYNNEI. V was pared by 6 bases and J by 2 bases, with 14 bases between. The CDR3: CASSWDGGAYEQYF. The DNA for the CDR3 is TGTGCCAGCAGCTGGGACGGAGGGGCCTACGAGCAGTACTTC.

This clone appeared a single time. The CDR3 reads CASSFSGLAGVRGGKQFF. Written as DNA, the CDR3 is TGTGCCAGCAGTTTCTCTGGACTAGCGGGAGTTCGGGGAGGAAAGCAGTTCTTC. The rearrangement joins TRBV27 to TRBJ2-1, with 13 positions matching TRBD2. Germline CDR1 MNHEY, CDR2 SMNVEV (reference sequence). CDR3 length: 18 residues. The V and J ends lost 3 bases and 11 bases, in that order; junction bases with no gene match: 16.

This clone was counted only a few times. The chain employs TRBV6-5 and TRBJ1-2; D is possibly TRBD1 (5 bases). CDR3 length: 13 amino acids. Germline CDR1 reads MNHEY; CDR2 reads SVGAGI. Trimming cost V 4 bases and J 8 bases, with 14 bases left between them. CDR3 DNA: TGTGCCAGCAGTTCCGACAGTGACGAGGGCTACACCTTC. Translated, it gives CASSSDSDEGYTF.

This clone was counted a single time. The chain combines TRBV5-1 with TRBJ1-5, with D possibly TRBD1 on 6 matching bases. CDR1 and CDR2 from the germline V gene are SGHRS and YFSETQ. V lost 2 bases and J 0 bases, leaving 9 bases between the germline ends. The CDR3 has 15 residues. For the CDR3, the DNA is TGCGCCAGCAGCTTCAGGGGCGGTAGCAATCAGCCCCAGCATTTT. This translates into CASSFRGGSNQPQHF.

CDR3 nucleotide sequence: TGCGCCAGCAGCTGGGCGACTAGCGGCCTTTACACCGGGGAGCTGTTTTTT. Translating gives CASSWATSGLYTGELFF. The rearrangement links TRBV5-1 to TRBJ2-2; 9 bases map to TRBD2. CDR1 SGHRS and CDR2 YFSETQ come from the germline V gene. V lost 3 bases and J lost 3; bases outside the gene matches: 9. The CDR3 is 17 residues long.

This chain uses TRBV7-2 with TRBJ1-2; D is possibly TRBD1 (6 bases). The V and J ends lost 3 bases and 7 bases respectively, with 21 bases between them. This CDR3 region has 16 residues. The germline gives CDR1 SGHTA, CDR2 FQGNSA. CDR3 nucleotides: TGTGCCAGCAGCTTGTGGTTTCGGCGCACAGGGTCTGGCTACACCTTC. It is translated as CASSLWFRRTGSGYTF.

The chain has TRBV6-1 and TRBJ1-5, with D perhaps TRBD1 (6 bases). This CDR3 region has 15 residues. Germline V CDR1 and CDR2: MNHNS, SASEGT. Between the trimmed V and J ends, which lost 2 bases and 5 bases, there was a span of 13 bases. In DNA, the CDR3 is TGTGCCAGCAGTGAAAAGGGCGGGGGCTATCAGCCCCAGCATTTT. It encodes CASSEKGGGYQPQHF.

The J gene is TRBJ2-7, the V gene TRBV29-1, with D possibly TRBD1 on 5 matching bases. The CDR3 contains 14 residues. From germline, CDR1 is SQVTM and CDR2 ANQGSEA. V lost 3 bases to trimming and J lost 2 bases, with 14 bases between them. The CDR3 sequence: CSVEWQGIPYEQYF. DNA for the CDR3: TGCAGCGTTGAGTGGCAGGGAATCCCCTACGAGCAGTACTTC.

This clone was detected only a few times. The chain carries TRBV2 and TRBJ2-3; 10 nucleotides align to TRBD2. The CDR3 runs 17 residues. CDR1 SNHLY and CDR2 FYNNEI come from the germline V gene. J lost 0 bases, V lost 6 bases, and 9 bases had no gene match. The CDR3 nucleotides read TGTGCCAGCAGAACGACACGACTAGCGGGCAGCACAGATACGCAGTATTTT. Protein sequence: CASRTTRLAGSTDTQYF.

This chain connects TRBV7-3 to TRBJ2-2; 8 bases map to TRBD1. The CDR3 has 15 amino acids. The V and J ends lost 0 bases and 6 bases, in that order; junction bases with no gene match: 3. Germline CDR1 reads SGHTA; CDR2 reads FQGTGA. The CDR3 loop is CASSLTPGGPGELFF. In nucleotides, the CDR3 is TGTGCCAGCAGCTTAACCCCAGGGGGCCCCGGGGAGCTGTTTTTT.

V usage is TRBV7-9 and J usage is TRBJ2-7; D remains unclear. Looked up from germline, CDR1 is SEHNR and CDR2 is FQNEAQ (reference sequence). Trimming took 3 bases from V and 4 from J, leaving 4 bases between them. The CDR3 totals 11 residues. CDR3 coding DNA: TGTGCCAGCAGCTTTTCATACGAGCAGTACTTC. This codes for CASSFSYEQYF.

This chain joins TRBV19 and TRBJ2-1; 10 nucleotides match TRBD1. The ends lost 9 bases at V and 9 bases at J; junction bases unmatched: 29. Germline-derived CDR1 and CDR2 are LNHDA and SQIVND (reference sequence). CDR3 length equals 20 residues. CDR3: CASRDRGYLSGSKYGTEQFF. In DNA form, the CDR3 reads TGTGCCAGCCGGGACAGGGGATATCTGAGCGGGAGTAAATATGGTACTGAGCAGTTCTTC.

The chain couples TRBV18 to TRBJ2-7; possibly TRBD1 for D (5 bases). The V gene lost 1 base and the J gene lost 0 bases, with 10 bases spanning the gap. The CDR3 extends over 15 amino acids. The germline gives CDR1 KGHSH, CDR2 LQKENI. Here the CDR3 reads CASSPRGGLSYEQYF. CDR3 nucleotides: TGTGCCAGCTCACCACGGGGCGGCCTCTCCTACGAGCAGTACTTC.

The J gene is TRBJ1-2, the V gene TRBV27; 10 bases align to TRBD1. This CDR3 comprises 15 residues. The germline gives CDR1 MNHEY, CDR2 SMNVEV (reference sequence). J lost 4 bases, V lost 2 bases, and 4 bases had no gene match. The CDR3 DNA reads as TGTGCCAGCAGTTTAAGGGGACAGGGGTCCTATGGCTACACCTTC. Translation: CASSLRGQGSYGYTF.

The rearrangement uses TRBV19 and TRBJ1-1; D is perhaps TRBD1 (5 bases). This CDR3 has 13 residues. CDR1 is LNHDA and CDR2 is SQIVND in the germline V gene (reference sequence). Deletions cut 5 bases from V and 11 bases from J, with 18 bases between. Here the CDR3 reads CASSDRGTGSAFF. CDR3 DNA sequence: TGTGCCAGTAGTGACAGAGGGACCGGGAGTGCTTTCTTT.